This TCR beta chain was captured by sequencing in a study of cytotoxic CD8 clonotypes in ibrutinib-treated CLL. Study overall: Enrolment comprised around 11 relapsed/refractory and some 15 treatment-naive patients; under 18 were IGHV unmutated. Response samples were obtained once patients had received a median 12 months of treatment, range 6 to 36.

Regarding this clone: Its antigen is unidentified.

Using immunoSEQ multiplex PCR, the repertoire was profiled, and TCRdb retains in-frame clones only, with some absent. The table includes 45,000 to 65,000 clones, roughly 85% detected once. Notes on the study in general: Increased clonality at ibrutinib response gave way to a return toward baseline at progression. Sampling times, which were not matched between the groups, differed between sustained-remission patients and progressing patients.

The CDR3 is made up of 13 amino acids. Per the germline V gene, CDR1 is SSHAT and CDR2 is FNYEAQ (reference sequence). Trimming took 2 bases from V and 4 from J, leaving 8 bases between them. The sequence came from a human donor with chronic lymphocytic leukemia. The chain carries TRBV7-7 and TRBJ1-1; D call uncertain. The specimen was PBMCs, collected after 24 months of ibrutinib treatment. The CDR3 sequence: CASSLSGATEAFF. CDR3 coding DNA: TGTGCCAGCAGCTTAAGCGGCGCCACTGAAGCTTTCTTT.